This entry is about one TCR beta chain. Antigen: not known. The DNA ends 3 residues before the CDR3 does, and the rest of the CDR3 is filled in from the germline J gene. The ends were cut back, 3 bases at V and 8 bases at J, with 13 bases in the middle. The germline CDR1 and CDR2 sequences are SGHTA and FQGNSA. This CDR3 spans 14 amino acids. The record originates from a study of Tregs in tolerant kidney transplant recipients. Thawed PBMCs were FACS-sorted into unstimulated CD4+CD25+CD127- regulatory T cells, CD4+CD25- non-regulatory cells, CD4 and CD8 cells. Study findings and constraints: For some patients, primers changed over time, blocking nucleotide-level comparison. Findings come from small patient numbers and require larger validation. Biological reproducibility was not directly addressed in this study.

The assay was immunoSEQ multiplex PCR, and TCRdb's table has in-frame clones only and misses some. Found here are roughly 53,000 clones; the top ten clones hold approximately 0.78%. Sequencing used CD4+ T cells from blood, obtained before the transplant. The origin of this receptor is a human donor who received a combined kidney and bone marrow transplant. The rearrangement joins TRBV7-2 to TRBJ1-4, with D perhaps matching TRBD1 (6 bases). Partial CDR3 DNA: TGTGCCAGCAGCTTCGGGGTTGGGGGCGAAAAA. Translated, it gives CASSFGVGGEK. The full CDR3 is CASSFGVGGEKLFF.